This passage covers 32 T cell receptor beta chains from one sample sequenced in a study of identical twins. TCRdb itself ran the 5' RACE reads through MiXCR, one entry per CDR3 protein. The table records 1,800,000 or so distinct CDR3 sequences, about 30% of them present only once. Source material: cord blood. These receptors came from a newborn girl in good health.

This chain links TRBV28 with TRBJ2-3, with D unresolved. The CDR3 covers 12 residues. CDR1 is MDHEN, CDR2 SYDVKM, per germline. The V end lost 8 bases, the J end lost 11 bases, and 17 bases lay between the germline ends. The CDR3 is CASYAPWMGQYF. In nucleotides, the CDR3 is TGTGCCAGCTATGCACCTTGGATGGGGCAGTATTTT. Combining the CDR3 with reference TRBV28 and TRBJ2-3 gives the whole variable domain DVKVTQSSRYLVKRTGEKVFLECVQDMDHENMFWYRQDPGLGLRLIYFSYDVKMKEKGDIPEGYSVSREKKERFSLILESASTNQTSMYLCASYAPWMGQYFGPGTRLTVL.

This clonotype was counted at least ten times. The rearrangement joins TRBV7-6 to TRBJ1-2, with a tentative D call TRBD1 (6 bases). CDR3 length: 14 amino acids. CDR1 is SGHVS, CDR2 FNYEAQ, per germline. Trimming stripped 1 base from V and 4 bases from J, with 10 bases between. This CDR3 reads CASSLVTGAYGYTF. For the CDR3, the DNA is TGTGCCAGCAGCTTAGTTACGGGGGCCTATGGCTACACCTTC.

The chain is built from TRBV12-3 or TRBV12-4 and TRBJ1-3; tentative D call: TRBD1 (5 bases). The CDR3 is 11 amino acids. V lost 2 bases and J 14 bases, leaving 10 bases between the germline ends. CDR3 loop: CASSLSGLLYF. CDR3 DNA sequence: TGTGCCAGCAGTTTATCAGGGTTATTATATTTT.

V and J are TRBV27 and TRBJ1-4; 8 nucleotides align to TRBD1. The V gene end was trimmed by 5 bases and the J gene end by 7 bases; junction bases not matched to a gene: 9. Germline assignment: CDR1 MNHEY and CDR2 SMNVEV (reference sequence). This CDR3 is built from 15 residues. DNA for the CDR3: TGTGCCAGCAGTAAGAGGACAGGGAGGGGTGAAAAACTGTTTTTT. It translates to CASSKRTGRGEKLFF.

This clonotype was seen a few times. The V call is TRBV7-9, the J call TRBJ1-2; perhaps TRBD1 as D (6 bases). The CDR3 consists of 16 residues. Trimming removed 1 base from V and 9 bases from J, with 21 bases in between. Germline CDR1 and CDR2: SEHNR and FQNEAQ (reference sequence). Written as DNA, the CDR3 is TGTGCCAGCAGCTTAGTCGGGCAGGGGATCCTCTCTCGCTACACCTTC. As protein: CASSLVGQGILSRYTF.

This chain connects TRBV7-2 to TRBJ1-2, with D perhaps TRBD1 (5 bases). Looked up from germline, CDR1 is SGHTA and CDR2 is FQGNSA. V lost 2 bases, J lost 4 bases, and 11 bases lay in between. The length of the CDR3 is 14 residues. CDR3 coding DNA: TGTGCCAGCAGCTTAAGCAGGACACCCTATGGCTACACCTTC. It yields the protein CASSLSRTPYGYTF.

The V and J genes are TRBV7-9 and TRBJ2-1; D is possibly TRBD1 (5 bases). Looked up from germline, CDR1 is SEHNR and CDR2 is FQNEAQ (reference sequence). The CDR3 totals 11 residues. Trimming removed 1 base from V and 10 bases from J, with 5 bases in between. The CDR3 protein is CASSLGQEQFF. The CDR3 DNA reads TGTGCCAGCAGCTTAGGACAGGAGCAGTTCTTC. The full variable domain, its missing parts supplied by reference TRBV7-9 and TRBJ2-1, is DTGVSQNPRHKITKRGQNVTFRCDPISEHNRLYWYRQTLGQGPEFLTYFQNEAQLEKSRLLSDRFSAERPKGSFSTLEIQRTEQGDSAMYLCASSLGQEQFFGPGTRLTVL.

V gene TRBV3-1 combines with J gene TRBJ1-5, with D possibly TRBD1 on 6 matching bases. The CDR3 has 14 amino acids. V dropped 4 bases and J dropped 6 bases, with 13 bases sitting between them. Germline V gene lookup returns CDR1 LGHDT and CDR2 YNNKEL (reference sequence). The CDR3 nucleotides are TGTGCCAGCAGCCTAAGGTCGGACAGTCAGCCCCAGCATTTT. The encoded protein is CASSLRSDSQPQHF. Drawing the rest from reference TRBV3-1 and TRBJ1-5, the complete variable domain is DTAVSQTPKYLVTQMGNDKSIKCEQNLGHDTMYWYKQDSKKFLKIMFSYNNKELIINETVPNRFSPKSPDKAHLNLHINSLELGDSAVYFCASSLRSDSQPQHFGDGTRLSIL.

V and J are TRBV19 and TRBJ2-5; the D is unclear. V gave up 3 bases and J gave up 11 bases, with 13 bases separating them. Germline assignment: CDR1 LNHDA and CDR2 SQIVND (reference sequence). This CDR3 has 12 amino acids. The CDR3 spells CASSITRIKQYF. The DNA for the CDR3 is TGTGCCAGTAGTATCACCCGGATCAAGCAGTACTTC. Complete variable domain (other parts from reference TRBV19 and TRBJ2-5): DGGITQSPKYLFRKEGQNVTLSCEQNLNHDAMYWYRQDPGQGLRLIYYSQIVNDFQKGDIAEGYSVSREKKESFPLTVTSAQKNPTAFYLCASSITRIKQYFGPGTRLLVL.

The chain couples TRBV18 to TRBJ2-2; a possible D gene is TRBD1 (6 bases). The V gene lost 3 bases and the J gene lost 1 base, with 12 bases spanning the gap. Germline V lookup: CDR1 KGHSH, CDR2 LQKENI. This CDR3 has 16 residues. In nucleotides, the CDR3 is TGTGCCAGCTCACCCACAGGGATATTGAACACCGGGGAGCTGTTTTTT. It translates to CASSPTGILNTGELFF.

This clonotype was counted between two and nine times. The rearrangement joins TRBV12-3 or TRBV12-4 to TRBJ2-1, with 11 nucleotides matching TRBD2. V lost 0 bases, J lost 7 bases, and 5 bases stayed unmatched. The CDR3 is made up of 16 amino acids. Written as DNA, the CDR3 is TGTGCCAGCAGTTTAGCGGTAGCGGGAGGGAAGAATGAGCAGTTCTTC. Translating gives CASSLAVAGGKNEQFF.

This clonotype occurred a few times. The chain links TRBV6-5 to TRBJ2-3; 8 positions agree with TRBD1. Per the germline V gene, CDR1 is MNHEY and CDR2 is SVGAGI. Trimming took 7 bases from V and 1 from J; bases not matched to a gene: 10. This CDR3 has 16 amino acids. CDR3 loop: CASTKFGQGRTDTQYF. The CDR3 DNA follows: TGTGCCAGCACCAAATTCGGACAGGGACGCACAGATACGCAGTATTTT.

In its sample, this clonotype was seen once. With a much larger clone just one base away, this may be a read error. V gene TRBV28 combines with J gene TRBJ2-5; TRBD1 matches 7 bases. J gave up 11 bases and V 2 bases, and 8 bases lay outside the gene matches. Germline V CDR1 and CDR2: MDHEN, SYDVKM. The length of the CDR3 is 13 residues. CDR3 coding DNA: TGTGCCAGCAGTTTACGGCCCCAGGGGGAGCAGTACTTC. This translates into CASSLRPQGEQYF. Full variable domain (outside the CDR3, taken from reference TRBV28 and TRBJ2-5): DVKVTQSSRYLVKRTGEKVFLECVQDMDHENMFWYRQDPGLGLRLIYFSYDVKMKEKGDIPEGYSVSREKKERFSLILESASTNQTSMYLCASSLRPQGEQYFGPGTRLLVL.

This chain connects TRBV29-1 to TRBJ1-5, with D possibly TRBD1 on 5 matching bases. V lost 6 bases and J 7 bases, leaving 16 bases between the germline ends. The CDR3 is 13 amino acids. Germline V gene data show CDR1 as SQVTM and CDR2 as ANQGSEA. CDR3 sequence reads: CSVGDRGQQPQHF. The CDR3 DNA is TGCAGCGTCGGGGACCGAGGCCAACAGCCCCAGCATTTT. Based on the CDR3 plus reference TRBV29-1 and TRBJ1-5, the full variable domain is SAVISQKPSRDICQRGTSLTIQCQVDSQVTMMFWYRQQPGQSLTLIATANQGSEATYESGFVIDKFPISRPNLTFSTLTVSNMSPEDSSIYLCSVGDRGQQPQHFGDGTRLSIL.

The chain has TRBV4-2 and TRBJ1-6; no clear D gene. The ends were cut back, 0 bases at V and 0 bases at J, with 9 bases in the middle. The CDR3 is 17 amino acids. CDR1 LGHNA and CDR2 YNFKEQ come from the germline V gene. CDR3 residues: CASSQDLGSSYNSPLHF. The CDR3, as DNA: TGTGCCAGCAGCCAAGATCTTGGCAGCTCCTATAATTCACCCCTCCACTTT.

V is TRBV5-6 and J is TRBJ1-5; the D is unclear. The CDR3 runs to 15 residues. Germline V lookup: CDR1 SGHDT, CDR2 YYEEEE. V gave up 0 bases and J gave up 1 base, with 8 bases separating them. The CDR3, as DNA: TGTGCCAGCAGCTTGGGCCCCCGGAGCAATCAGCCCCAGCATTTT. Protein product: CASSLGPRSNQPQHF. Filled out from reference TRBV5-6 and TRBJ1-5, the complete variable domain reads DAGVTQSPTHLIKTRGQQVTLRCSPKSGHDTVSWYQQALGQGPQFIFQYYEEEERQRGNFPDRFSGHQFPNYSSELNVNALLLGDSALYLCASSLGPRSNQPQHFGDGTRLSIL.

V and J are TRBV20-1 and TRBJ2-7; 15 bases map to TRBD2. Per germline, CDR1 DFQATT and CDR2 SNEGSKA (reference sequence). Germline trimming cut 5 bases from V and 2 bases from J; bases unmatched to any gene: 4. There are 15 residues in the CDR3. CDR3 in DNA: TGCAGTGCTCTCGGGACTAGCGGGAGGCCCTACGAGCAGTACTTC. This translates into CSALGTSGRPYEQYF.

This clonotype has a single count. An end of the junction differs from the germline gene, which may be a read error. This chain links TRBV20-1 with TRBJ2-5, with D possibly TRBD2 on 6 matching bases. The CDR3 is 16 residues long. Per the germline V gene, CDR1 is DFQATT and CDR2 is SNEGSKA (reference sequence). The CDR3: CSARERLESAEEAQYF. CDR3 DNA: TGCAGTGCTAGAGAGAGACTAGAATCCGCCGAAGAGGCCCAGTACTTC.

The gene calls are TRBV6-6 and TRBJ2-3; D is unclear. From germline, CDR1 is MNHNY and CDR2 SVGAGI (reference sequence). The germline V and J ends were trimmed by 0 bases and 2 bases, with 9 bases remaining between them. The CDR3 extends over 15 amino acids. This chain's CDR3 is CASSYSGRYTDTQYF. The CDR3, as DNA: TGTGCCAGCAGTTACTCAGGGCGGTACACAGATACGCAGTATTTT.

This clonotype showed up just a few times. A junction end diverges from the germline sequence, so it may reflect a read error. The chain links TRBV24-1 to TRBJ2-3; D is unclear. Germline V gene data show CDR1 as KGHDR and CDR2 as SFDVKD. The length of the CDR3 is 13 residues. Written as DNA, the CDR3 is TGTGCCATCAGTGCCTCGATGGCAGATACGCAGTATTTT. Translation gives CAISASMADTQYF.

This clonotype was detected a few times. The rearrangement joins TRBV24-1 to TRBJ2-3, with 9 bases identical to TRBD2. The germline CDR1 and CDR2 sequences are KGHDR and SFDVKD. There are 15 residues in the CDR3. Trimming took 3 bases from V and 4 from J; bases not matched to a gene: 4. The CDR3 nucleotides are TGTGCCACCAGTGATAGAGTAGCGGGGGCAGATACGCAGTATTTT. It specifies CATSDRVAGADTQYF.

The chain is built from TRBV20-1 and TRBJ2-1; possible D gene TRBD2, 6 bases. The V end was cut by 3 bases, the J end by 7 bases, with 19 bases between. Germline V gene sequence: CDR1 DFQATT, CDR2 SNEGSKA (reference sequence). The CDR3 is 15 residues long. In DNA form, the CDR3 reads TGCAGTGCTAGGGCCGGGACTCGCCTGGGGAATGAGCAGTTCTTC. It codes for CSARAGTRLGNEQFF.

In regard to this clonotype: This clone may be a read error of a much larger clone one base away. V and J are TRBV28 and TRBJ2-3; maybe TRBD2 (5 bases). The CDR3 consists of 15 residues. Per germline, CDR1 MDHEN and CDR2 SYDVKM. CDR3 sequence reads: CASSKFMTRGDTRYF. CDR3 DNA: TGTGCCAGCAGTAAATTCATGACCCGGGGAGATACGCGGTATTTT.

This clonotype was recorded at least ten times. This rearrangement joins TRBV12-5 to TRBJ2-3; TRBD2 matches 7 bases. CDR1 and CDR2 (germline): LGHNT, FRNRAP. This CDR3 comprises 14 residues. With 1 base clipped from V and 6 bases from J, the junction kept 4 bases outside the gene matches. The DNA of the CDR3 is TGTGCTAGTGGTTTGGCGGGAGGACGCGATACGCAGTATTTT. As protein: CASGLAGGRDTQYF.

This clonotype showed up many times. J is TRBJ2-4 and V is TRBV5-1; 10 nucleotides align to TRBD2. The J call is uncertain, as TRBJ2-7 better fits the DNA end. The CDR3 has 14 amino acids. Germline V gives CDR1 SGHRS, CDR2 YFSETQ. The chain's CDR3 is CASSFTSGIYEQYF. CDR3 in DNA: TGCGCCAGCAGCTTCACTAGCGGGATCTACGAGCAGTACTTC.

This clonotype has a single count. The rearrangement joins TRBV10-3 to TRBJ1-3; a possible D gene is TRBD1 (5 bases). The CDR3 runs to 14 residues. Per germline, CDR1 ENHRY and CDR2 SYGVKD. The V gene lost 0 bases and the J gene lost 2 bases, with 5 bases spanning the gap. CDR3: CAISESGAGNTIYF. The CDR3 coding sequence is TGTGCCATCAGTGAGTCGGGGGCTGGAAACACCATATATTTT.

This clonotype has just a few counts. The J gene is TRBJ1-1, the V gene TRBV12-3 or TRBV12-4; no clear D. The CDR3 spans 14 residues. The V end lost 3 bases, the J end lost 1 base, and 9 bases lay between the germline ends. The CDR3: CASSFSLENTEAFF. The CDR3 DNA follows: TGTGCCAGCAGTTTTTCGCTGGAGAACACTGAAGCTTTCTTT.

The chain uses TRBV5-5 and TRBJ2-2; the match to TRBD1 covers 9 bases. After removal of 0 bases from V and 1 base from J, the junction contained 7 bases not matched to a gene. The germline CDR1 and CDR2 sequences are SGHKS and YYEKEE (reference sequence). The CDR3 is made up of 18 amino acids. The CDR3 bases are TGTGCCAGCAGCTTGGGGGCAACAGGGGGCAGGAACACCGGGGAGCTGTTTTTT. It specifies CASSLGATGGRNTGELFF.

In its sample, this clonotype was seen a few times. The gene calls are TRBV28 and TRBJ2-7, with D perhaps given as TRBD1 or TRBD2 (6 bases each). Trimming pared 1 base from V and 2 bases from J, leaving 24 bases between. The germline gives CDR1 MDHEN, CDR2 SYDVKM. This CDR3 is 19 amino acids long. The CDR3 loop is CASSLFSISLGGTAYEQYF. CDR3 sequence (DNA): TGTGCCAGCAGTTTATTCTCCATCTCACTGGGGGGCACAGCCTACGAGCAGTACTTC.

This clonotype was observed at least ten times. The chain carries TRBV5-1 and TRBJ2-3, with 8 bases matching TRBD1. This CDR3 spans 15 amino acids. The germline V gene encodes CDR1 SGHRS and CDR2 YFSETQ. Unmatched junction bases numbered 3, after V lost 3 bases and J lost 0 bases. In nucleotides, the CDR3 is TGCGCCAGCAGCTCCCAGGGGGCTAGCACAGATACGCAGTATTTT. As protein: CASSSQGASTDTQYF.

This clonotype was counted only a few times. This chain connects TRBV12-5 to TRBJ2-1; TRBD1 agrees at 7 bases. The V segment lost 7 bases and the J segment 6 bases; nucleotides outside the gene matches: 6. Germline V gives CDR1 LGHNT, CDR2 FRNRAP. The CDR3 is 13 residues long. The CDR3 spells CASARTGLNEQFF. CDR3 nucleotides: TGTGCTAGTGCCCGGACAGGACTCAATGAGCAGTTCTTC.

The chain carries TRBV7-4 and TRBJ1-5; D is uncertain. The CDR3 totals 14 residues. Germline V gives CDR1 SGHVT, CDR2 SQSDAQ. Deletions cut 0 bases from V and 3 bases from J, with 6 bases between. The CDR3 loop reads CASSLALDNQPQHF. DNA of the CDR3: TGTGCCAGCAGCTTAGCCTTGGACAATCAGCCCCAGCATTTT.